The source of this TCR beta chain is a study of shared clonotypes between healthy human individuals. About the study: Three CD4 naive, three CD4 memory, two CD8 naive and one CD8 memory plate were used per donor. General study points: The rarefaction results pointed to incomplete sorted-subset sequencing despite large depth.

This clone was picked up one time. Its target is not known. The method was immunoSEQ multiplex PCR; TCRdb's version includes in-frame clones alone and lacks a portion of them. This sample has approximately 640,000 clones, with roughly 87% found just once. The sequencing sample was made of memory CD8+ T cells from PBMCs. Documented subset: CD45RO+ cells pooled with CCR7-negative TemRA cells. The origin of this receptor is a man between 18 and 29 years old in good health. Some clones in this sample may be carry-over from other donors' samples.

The CDR3 DNA reads TGCGCCAGCAGCTTGGTAGGGCGGAAGAGCTCCTACAATGAGCAGTTCTTC. Its translation is CASSLVGRKSSYNEQFF. V usage is TRBV5-1 and J usage is TRBJ2-1; D gene ambiguous. Germline V lookup: CDR1 SGHRS, CDR2 YFSETQ. V lost 0 bases to trimming and J lost 0 bases, with 13 bases between them. There are 17 residues in the CDR3.